Listed below are T cell receptor beta chains from one sample, sequenced in a study of shared T cell receptors in the human thymus. The table came from immunoSEQ multiplex PCR; TCRdb's copy has only in-frame clones and leaves some out. The table records under 700,000 clones, 70% to 80% of them present only once. Another study also made use of these data, one on human thymus T cells.

The sample taken for sequencing was thymocytes. Receptors originate from a boy under three years old with a congenital heart defect. The CDR3 runs from the conserved cysteine through the conserved F or W.

v_gene: TRBV4-1; j_gene: TRBJ2-7; CDR3aa: CASSQEVVEQYF
v_gene: TRBV30; j_gene: TRBJ2-1; CDR3aa: CAWRWTSGGTSSYNEQFF
v_gene: TRBV29-1; j_gene: TRBJ2-7; CDR3aa: CSVVMGREDRSSHEQYF
v_gene: TRBV15; j_gene: TRBJ1-1; CDR3aa: CATSSPVGSTEAFF
v_gene: TRBV5-6; j_gene: TRBJ2-2; CDR3aa: CASSLYPAGYTGELFF
v_gene: TRBV27; j_gene: TRBJ1-5; CDR3aa: CASGGQPSNQPQHF
v_gene: TRBV6-5; j_gene: TRBJ2-1; CDR3aa: CASGPGQGINEQFF
v_gene: TRBV6-5; j_gene: TRBJ1-2; CDR3aa: CASRWKGSGYGYTF
v_gene: TRBV25-1; j_gene: TRBJ2-3; CDR3aa: CASSDAGGSTDTQYF
v_gene: TRBV1; j_gene: TRBJ2-1; CDR3aa: CTSSQGAGIGEQFF
v_gene: TRBV13; j_gene: TRBJ2-7; CDR3aa: CASSIGKRASYEQYF
v_gene: TRBV7-6; j_gene: TRBJ2-7; CDR3aa: CASSEFETDDFETSGVEQYF
v_gene: TRBV21-1; j_gene: TRBJ1-2; CDR3aa: CAPWRQGYGYTF
v_gene: TRBV5-1; j_gene: TRBJ2-1; CDR3aa: CASNRAPPDEQFF
v_gene: TRBV2; j_gene: TRBJ1-5; CDR3aa: CASSEIPPGPGGISNQPQHF
v_gene: TRBV7-9; j_gene: TRBJ2-7; CDR3aa: CASSSSRQGAYEQYF
v_gene: TRBV11-2; j_gene: TRBJ2-1; CDR3aa: CASSMGAGRPSPNEQFF
v_gene: TRBV13; j_gene: TRBJ1-1; CDR3aa: CASSFSGGNTEAFF
v_gene: TRBV27; j_gene: TRBJ2-1; CDR3aa: CATGTPYNEQFF
v_gene: TRBV6-5; j_gene: TRBJ1-4; CDR3aa: CASSYRESEKLFF
v_gene: TRBV10-3; j_gene: .; CDR3aa: CAISTTGTSGGRRSYEQYF
v_gene: TRBV28; j_gene: TRBJ2-7; CDR3aa: CASTYLEGRGKYEQYF
v_gene: TRBV4-2; j_gene: TRBJ2-5; CDR3aa: CASSQGAGGPQETQYF
v_gene: TRBV30; j_gene: TRBJ2-1; CDR3aa: CAWKRSPPSGSRNEQFF
v_gene: TRBV30; j_gene: TRBJ1-2; CDR3aa: CAWIPGQRVVGYTF
v_gene: TRBV21-1; j_gene: TRBJ1-5; CDR3aa: CASSKLTGLPSNQPQHF
v_gene: TRBV5-4; j_gene: TRBJ2-1; CDR3aa: CASQPPGQGGTYNEQFF
v_gene: TRBV29-1; j_gene: TRBJ2-3; CDR3aa: CSVEAGLAGGRTDTQYF
v_gene: TRBV9; j_gene: TRBJ2-7; CDR3aa: CASSVGGGAGDSYEQYF
v_gene: TRBV6-6; j_gene: .; CDR3aa: CASNSGTSDYEQYF
v_gene: TRBV27; j_gene: TRBJ2-1; CDR3aa: CASSPTGIYNEQFF
v_gene: TRBV10-3; j_gene: TRBJ2-7; CDR3aa: CAISESTGGPYEQYF
v_gene: TRBV15; j_gene: TRBJ1-1; CDR3aa: CATSPEGGDTEAFF
v_gene: TRBV27; j_gene: TRBJ2-7; CDR3aa: CASSWDSGTVTYEQYF
v_gene: TRBV19; j_gene: TRBJ1-5; CDR3aa: CASSIREGYQPQHF
v_gene: TRBV2; j_gene: TRBJ1-2; CDR3aa: CASNMTSGTGDGLGYGYTF
v_gene: TRBV9; j_gene: TRBJ1-4; CDR3aa: CASSSLGDRGGEKLFF
v_gene: TRBV7-9; j_gene: TRBJ1-2; CDR3aa: CASSPRPGDYGYTF
v_gene: TRBV27; j_gene: TRBJ2-7; CDR3aa: CASSLKGGTSEFCEQYF
v_gene: TRBV28; j_gene: TRBJ1-5; CDR3aa: CASSLVSPDQPQHF
v_gene: TRBV14; j_gene: TRBJ2-3; CDR3aa: CASSIQIAGRTDTQYF
v_gene: TRBV6-5; j_gene: TRBJ2-3; CDR3aa: CASSGTGRGADTQYF
v_gene: TRBV10-3; j_gene: TRBJ2-7; CDR3aa: CAINRGLADTYEQYF
v_gene: TRBV5-1; j_gene: TRBJ2-2; CDR3aa: CASSLVGAYGELFF
v_gene: TRBV2; j_gene: TRBJ2-1; CDR3aa: CASSLAIDRGQNEQFF
v_gene: TRBV7-2; j_gene: TRBJ2-1; CDR3aa: CASSPTGWTSGSYNEQFF